This TCR beta chain was sequenced during a study of T cells in Graves' hyperthyroidism and ophthalmopathy. Overall study results and limits: In blood, most of the thyroid clonotypes expanded above 0.001 were also present.

Amplification yielded TCR beta CDR3 regions, with RNA transcripts as the source. An initial round of RT-PCR targeting the TCR CDR3 relied on the HTBI primer set. Each CDR3 protein is one row after TCRdb ran MiXCR on the multiplex PCR reads. The sample records about 500,000 distinct CDR3 sequences, about a sixth being singletons. Subjects aged 18 to 65 presented with newly diagnosed hyperthyroidism of less than 2 months' duration. Exclusions: uncontrolled infection, other autoimmune disease, pregnancy, lactation. The CDR3 contains 18 residues. Between the trimmed V and J ends, which lost 4 bases and 4 bases, there was a span of 23 bases. CDR1 and CDR2 from the germline V gene are SGHRS and YFSETQ. With respect to this clonotype: No antigen is known for it.

Sequencing was performed on blood. V is TRBV5-1 and J is TRBJ2-2; maybe TRBD1 (5 bases). The clonotype was recovered from a woman between 18 and 29 years old with Graves' hyperthyroidism. The CDR3 sequence is CASSVTWGSLRSTGELFF. CDR3 DNA sequence: TGCGCCAGCAGCGTCACGTGGGGCTCCCTCCGAAGCACCGGGGAGCTGTTTTTT.